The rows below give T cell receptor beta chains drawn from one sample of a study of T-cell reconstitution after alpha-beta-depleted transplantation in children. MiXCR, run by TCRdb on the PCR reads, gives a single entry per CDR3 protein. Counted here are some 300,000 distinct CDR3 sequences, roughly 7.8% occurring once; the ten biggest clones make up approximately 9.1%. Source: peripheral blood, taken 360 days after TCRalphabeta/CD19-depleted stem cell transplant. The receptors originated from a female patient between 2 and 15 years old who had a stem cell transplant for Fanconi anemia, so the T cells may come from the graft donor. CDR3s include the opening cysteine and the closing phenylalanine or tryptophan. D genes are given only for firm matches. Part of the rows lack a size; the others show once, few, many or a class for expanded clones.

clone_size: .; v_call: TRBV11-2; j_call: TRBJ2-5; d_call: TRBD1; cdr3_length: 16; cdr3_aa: CASSYRGRPEWGAQYF; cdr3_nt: TGTGCCAGCAGCTACAGGGGGCGCCCGGAGTGGGGGGCCCAGTACTTC
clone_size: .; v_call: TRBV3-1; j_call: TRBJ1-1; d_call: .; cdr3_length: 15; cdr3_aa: CASSSYLRLNTEAFF; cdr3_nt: TGTGCCAGCAGCTCTTATCTGCGGCTGAACACTGAAGCTTTCTTT
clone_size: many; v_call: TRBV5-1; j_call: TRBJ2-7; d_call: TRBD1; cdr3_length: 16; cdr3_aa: CASSRTGQVLSYEQYF; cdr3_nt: TGCGCCAGCAGCCGTACCGGACAGGTTCTGTCCTACGAGCAGTACTTC
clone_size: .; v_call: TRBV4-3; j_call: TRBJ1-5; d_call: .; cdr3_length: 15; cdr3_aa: CASSHRISGRQPQHF; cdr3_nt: TGCGCCAGCAGCCACCGTATCTCGGGGCGGCAGCCCCAGCATTTT
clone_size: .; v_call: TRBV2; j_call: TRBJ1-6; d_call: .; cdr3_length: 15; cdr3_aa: CASSEDIPQNSPLHF; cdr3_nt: TGTGCCAGCAGTGAGGACATCCCGCAGAATTCACCCCTCCACTTT
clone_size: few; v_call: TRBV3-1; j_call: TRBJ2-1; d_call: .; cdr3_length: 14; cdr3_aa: CASSQGYRYNEQFF; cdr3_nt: TGTGCCAGCAGCCAAGGATACAGGTACAATGAGCAGTTCTTC
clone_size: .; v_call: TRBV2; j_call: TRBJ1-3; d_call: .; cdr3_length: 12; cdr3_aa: CASSLGPGTIYF; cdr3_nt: TGTGCCAGCAGCCTTGGTCCCGGCACCATATATTTT
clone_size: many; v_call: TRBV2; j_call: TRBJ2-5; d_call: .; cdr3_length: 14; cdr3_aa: CASSFRGLIETQYF; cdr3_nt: TGTGCCAGCAGCTTCAGGGGTCTGATAGAGACCCAGTACTTC
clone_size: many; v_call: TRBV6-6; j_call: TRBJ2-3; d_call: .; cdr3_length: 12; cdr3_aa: CASSHIKDTQYF; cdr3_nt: TGTGCCAGCAGTCACATAAAGGATACGCAGTATTTT
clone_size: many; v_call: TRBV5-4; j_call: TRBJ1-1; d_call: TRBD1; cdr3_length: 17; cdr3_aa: CASSLSALGTGEPEAFF; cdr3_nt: TGTGCCAGCAGCTTGAGCGCTTTGGGTACAGGGGAACCTGAAGCTTTCTTT
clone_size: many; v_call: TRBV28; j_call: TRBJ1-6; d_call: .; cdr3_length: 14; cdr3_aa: CASSLPGTNSPLHF; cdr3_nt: TGTGCCAGCAGTTTGCCAGGGACAAATTCACCCCTCCACTTT
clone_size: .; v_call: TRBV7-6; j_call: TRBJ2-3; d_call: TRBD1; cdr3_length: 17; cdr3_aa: CASSTGTGNRRTDTQYF; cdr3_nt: TGTGCCAGCAGCACCGGGACAGGGAACCGACGGACAGATACGCAGTATTTT
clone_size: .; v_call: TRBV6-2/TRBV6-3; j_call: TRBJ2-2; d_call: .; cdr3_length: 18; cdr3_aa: CASSFSRATDANTGELFF; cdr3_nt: TGTGCCAGCAGTTTTTCCCGAGCGACCGACGCGAACACCGGGGAGCTGTTTTTT
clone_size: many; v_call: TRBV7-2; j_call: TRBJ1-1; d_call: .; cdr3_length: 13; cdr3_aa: CASSQNQNTEAFF; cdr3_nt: TGTGCCAGCAGCCAAAACCAGAACACTGAAGCTTTCTTT
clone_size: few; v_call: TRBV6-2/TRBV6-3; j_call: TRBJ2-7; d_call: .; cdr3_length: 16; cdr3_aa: CASSYAPGMSLYEQYF; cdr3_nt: TGTGCCAGCAGTTACGCCCCAGGGATGTCCCTCTACGAGCAGTACTTC
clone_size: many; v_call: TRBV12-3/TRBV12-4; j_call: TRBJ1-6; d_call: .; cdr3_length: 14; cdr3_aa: CASSLGGSNSPLHF; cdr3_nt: TGTGCCAGCAGTTTAGGCGGGAGCAATTCACCCCTCCACTTT
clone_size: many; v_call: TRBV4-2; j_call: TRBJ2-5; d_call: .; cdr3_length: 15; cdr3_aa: CASSQGSAGQETQYF; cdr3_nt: TGTGCCAGCAGCCAAGGCTCAGCGGGCCAAGAGACCCAGTACTTC
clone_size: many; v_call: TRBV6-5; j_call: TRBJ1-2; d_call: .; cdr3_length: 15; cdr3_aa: CASSYGTIQHYGYTF; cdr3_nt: TGTGCCAGCAGTTACGGGACAATCCAGCACTATGGCTACACCTTC
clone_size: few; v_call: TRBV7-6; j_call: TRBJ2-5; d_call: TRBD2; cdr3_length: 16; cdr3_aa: CASSLRAGGPVETQYF; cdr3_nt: TGTGCCAGCAGCTTAAGAGCGGGGGGGCCTGTCGAGACCCAGTACTTC
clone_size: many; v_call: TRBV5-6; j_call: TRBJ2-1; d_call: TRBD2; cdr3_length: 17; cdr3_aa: CASSLGAGGRMYNEQFF; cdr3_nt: TGTGCCAGCAGCTTGGGAGCGGGGGGGCGAATGTACAATGAGCAGTTCTTC
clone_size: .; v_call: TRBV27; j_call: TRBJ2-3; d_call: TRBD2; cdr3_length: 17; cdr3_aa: CASNQLLPGGLADTQYF; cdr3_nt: TGTGCCAGCAATCAGTTACTCCCGGGGGGGTTGGCAGATACGCAGTATTTT
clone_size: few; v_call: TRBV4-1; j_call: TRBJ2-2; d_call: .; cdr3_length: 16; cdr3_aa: CASSERWQLNTGELFF; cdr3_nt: TGCGCCAGCAGTGAAAGGTGGCAGCTTAACACCGGGGAGCTGTTTTTT
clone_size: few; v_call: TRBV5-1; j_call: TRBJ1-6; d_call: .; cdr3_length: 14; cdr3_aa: CASSLLSRYSPLHF; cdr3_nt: TGCGCCAGCAGCTTGCTCAGTCGTTACTCACCCCTCCACTTT
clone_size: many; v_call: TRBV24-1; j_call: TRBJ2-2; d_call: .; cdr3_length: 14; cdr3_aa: CATSVSGVSGELFF; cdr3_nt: TGTGCCACCAGTGTCAGTGGCGTCTCCGGGGAGCTGTTTTTT